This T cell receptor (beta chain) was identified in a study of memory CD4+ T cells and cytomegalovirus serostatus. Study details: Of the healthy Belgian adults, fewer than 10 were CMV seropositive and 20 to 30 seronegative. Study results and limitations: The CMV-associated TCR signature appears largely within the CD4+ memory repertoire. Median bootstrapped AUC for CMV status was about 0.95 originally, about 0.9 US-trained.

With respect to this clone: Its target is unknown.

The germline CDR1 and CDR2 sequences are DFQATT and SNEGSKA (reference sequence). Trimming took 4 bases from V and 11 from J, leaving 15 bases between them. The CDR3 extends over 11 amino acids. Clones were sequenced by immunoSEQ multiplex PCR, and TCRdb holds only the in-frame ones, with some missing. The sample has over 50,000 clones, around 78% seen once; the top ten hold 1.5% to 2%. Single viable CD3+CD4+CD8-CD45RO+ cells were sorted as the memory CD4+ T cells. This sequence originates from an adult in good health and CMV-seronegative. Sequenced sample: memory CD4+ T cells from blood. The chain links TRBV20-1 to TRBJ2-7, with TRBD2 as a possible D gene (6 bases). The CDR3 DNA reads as TGCAGTGCTACAAGGGACTTGGGGAAGTACTTC. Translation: CSATRDLGKYF.